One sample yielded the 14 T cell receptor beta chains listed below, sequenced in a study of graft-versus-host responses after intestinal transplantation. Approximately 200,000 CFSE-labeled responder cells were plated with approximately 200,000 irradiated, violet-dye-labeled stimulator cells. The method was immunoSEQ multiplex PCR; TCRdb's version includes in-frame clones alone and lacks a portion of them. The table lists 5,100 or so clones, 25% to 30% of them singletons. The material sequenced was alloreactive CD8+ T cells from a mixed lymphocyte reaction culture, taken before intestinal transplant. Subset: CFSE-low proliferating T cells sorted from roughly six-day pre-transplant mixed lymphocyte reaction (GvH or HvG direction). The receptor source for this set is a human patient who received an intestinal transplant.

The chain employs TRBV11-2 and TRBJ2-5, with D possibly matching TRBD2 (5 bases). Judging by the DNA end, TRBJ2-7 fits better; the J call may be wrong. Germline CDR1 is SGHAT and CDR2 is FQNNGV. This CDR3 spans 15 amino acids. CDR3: CASKSLNEGLYEQYF. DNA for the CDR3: TGTGCCAGCAAATCCCTTAACGAGGGCCTCTACGAGCAGTACTTC.

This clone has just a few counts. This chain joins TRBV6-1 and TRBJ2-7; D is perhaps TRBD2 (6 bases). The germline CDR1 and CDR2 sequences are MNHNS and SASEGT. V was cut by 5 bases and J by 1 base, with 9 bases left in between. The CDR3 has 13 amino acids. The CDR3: CASSWGESYEQYF. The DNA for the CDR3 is TGTGCCAGCAGTTGGGGGGAGTCCTACGAGCAGTACTTC.

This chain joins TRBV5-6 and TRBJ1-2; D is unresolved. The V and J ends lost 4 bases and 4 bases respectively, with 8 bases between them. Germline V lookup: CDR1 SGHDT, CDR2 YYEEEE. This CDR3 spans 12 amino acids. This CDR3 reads CASSNLIYGYTF. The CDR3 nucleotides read TGTGCCAGCAGCAACCTAATCTATGGCTACACCTTC. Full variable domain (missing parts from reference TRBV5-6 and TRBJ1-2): DAGVTQSPTHLIKTRGQQVTLRCSPKSGHDTVSWYQQALGQGPQFIFQYYEEEERQRGNFPDRFSGHQFPNYSSELNVNALLLGDSALYLCASSNLIYGYTFGSGTRLTVV.

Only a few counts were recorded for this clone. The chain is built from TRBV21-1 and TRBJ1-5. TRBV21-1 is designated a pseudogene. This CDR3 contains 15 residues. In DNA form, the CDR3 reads TGTGCCAGCAGACGCCACCGGGGGGGCAATCAGCCCCAGCATTTT. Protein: CASRRHRGGNQPQHF.

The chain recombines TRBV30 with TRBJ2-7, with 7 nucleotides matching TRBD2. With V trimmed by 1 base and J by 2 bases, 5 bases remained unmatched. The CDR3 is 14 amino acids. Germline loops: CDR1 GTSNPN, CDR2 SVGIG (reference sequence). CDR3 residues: CAWSGGGTAYEQYF. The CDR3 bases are TGTGCCTGGAGTGGCGGGGGTACGGCCTACGAGCAGTACTTC.

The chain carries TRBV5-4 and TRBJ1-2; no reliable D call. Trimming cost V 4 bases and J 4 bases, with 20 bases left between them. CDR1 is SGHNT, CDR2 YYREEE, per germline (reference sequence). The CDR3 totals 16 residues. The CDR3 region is CASSQDETQEAYGYTF. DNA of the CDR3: TGTGCCAGCAGCCAAGATGAAACCCAGGAGGCCTATGGCTACACCTTC. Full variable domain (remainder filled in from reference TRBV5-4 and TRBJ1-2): ETGVTQSPTHLIKTRGQQVTLRCSSQSGHNTVSWYQQALGQGPQFIFQYYREEENGRGNFPPRFSGLQFPNYSSELNVNALELDDSALYLCASSQDETQEAYGYTFGSGTRLTVV.

As DNA, the CDR3 is TGCGCCAGCAGCCGGGCCCCACAGACTAGTCCGGTGAATGAGCAGTTCTTC. It translates to CASSRAPQTSPVNEQFF. The gene calls are TRBV4-1 and TRBJ2-1; D may be TRBD2 (6 bases). CDR3 length equals 17 residues. Per the germline V gene, CDR1 is MGHRA and CDR2 is YSYEKL. Trimming took off 4 bases at V and 7 bases at J, with 23 bases between the two ends.

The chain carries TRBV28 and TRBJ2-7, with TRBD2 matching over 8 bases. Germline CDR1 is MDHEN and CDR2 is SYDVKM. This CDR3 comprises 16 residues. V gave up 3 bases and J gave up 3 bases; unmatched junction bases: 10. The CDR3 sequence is CASSFLGSGIFYEQYF. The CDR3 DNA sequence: TGTGCCAGCAGTTTTCTTGGTAGCGGGATTTTCTACGAGCAGTACTTC.

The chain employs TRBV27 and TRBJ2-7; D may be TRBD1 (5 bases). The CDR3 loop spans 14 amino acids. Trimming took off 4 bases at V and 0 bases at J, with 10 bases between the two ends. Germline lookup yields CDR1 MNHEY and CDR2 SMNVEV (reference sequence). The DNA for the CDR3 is TGTGCCAGCAGTTACGGCGACAGCTCCTACGAGCAGTACTTC. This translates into CASSYGDSSYEQYF.

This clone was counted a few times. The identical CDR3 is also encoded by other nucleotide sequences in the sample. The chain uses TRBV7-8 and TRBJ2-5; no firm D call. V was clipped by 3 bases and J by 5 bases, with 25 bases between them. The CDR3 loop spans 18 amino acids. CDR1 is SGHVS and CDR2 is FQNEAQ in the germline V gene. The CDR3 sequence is CASSFGHVGSHLWETQYF. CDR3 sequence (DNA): TGTGCCAGCAGCTTCGGTCATGTAGGGTCCCACCTCTGGGAGACCCAGTACTTC.

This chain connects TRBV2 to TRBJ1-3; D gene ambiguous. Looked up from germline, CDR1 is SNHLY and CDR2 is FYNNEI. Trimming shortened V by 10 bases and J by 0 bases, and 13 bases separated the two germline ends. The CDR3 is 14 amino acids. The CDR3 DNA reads TGTGCCACGGCAGATTATCTCTCTGGAAACACCATATATTTT. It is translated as CATADYLSGNTIYF.

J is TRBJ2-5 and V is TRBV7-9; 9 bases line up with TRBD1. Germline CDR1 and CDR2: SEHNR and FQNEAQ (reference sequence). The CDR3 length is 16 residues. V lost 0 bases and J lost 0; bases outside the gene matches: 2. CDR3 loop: CASSLAWTGDQETQYF. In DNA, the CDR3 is TGTGCCAGCAGCTTAGCTTGGACAGGGGACCAAGAGACCCAGTACTTC.

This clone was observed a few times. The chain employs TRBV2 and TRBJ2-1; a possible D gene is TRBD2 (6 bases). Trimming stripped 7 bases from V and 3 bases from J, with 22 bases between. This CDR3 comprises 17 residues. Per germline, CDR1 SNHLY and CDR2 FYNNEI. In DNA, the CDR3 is TGTGCCAGCATTCGGACTACCACCTCTTGGTTCTACAATGAGCAGTTCTTC. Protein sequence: CASIRTTTSWFYNEQFF.

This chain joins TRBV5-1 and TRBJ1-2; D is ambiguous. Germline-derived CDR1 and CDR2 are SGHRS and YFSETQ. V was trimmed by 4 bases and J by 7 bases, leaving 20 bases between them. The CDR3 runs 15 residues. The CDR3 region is CASSEKSRRTIGYTF. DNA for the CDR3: TGCGCCAGCAGCGAGAAATCCAGGAGAACGATTGGCTACACCTTC.